A single sample gave rise to the 9 T cell receptor beta chains below, sequenced in a study of blood T cell repertoires in COVID-19. This table comes from immunoSEQ multiplex PCR, and its TCRdb copy is limited to in-frame clones, with some not included. The profile shows around 58,000 clones, about 89% of them singletons. The sequenced sample consisted of peripheral blood. Every receptor here comes from a woman aged 55-69 years with active or convalescent COVID-19.

The chain employs TRBV5-1 and TRBJ2-1, with 10 bases lining up with TRBD1. In germline, CDR1 is SGHRS, CDR2 YFSETQ. The J segment lost 4 bases and the V segment lost 5 bases, leaving 3 bases of the junction unmatched. The CDR3 consists of 14 residues. Written as DNA, the CDR3 is TGCGCCAGCAGGATGGGACAGGGGTACAATGAGCAGTTCTTC. Translating gives CASRMGQGYNEQFF.

This chain joins TRBV6-5 and TRBJ1-4; 9 bases align to TRBD1. Germline CDR1 reads MNHEY; CDR2 reads SVGAGI. J lost 7 bases, V lost 7 bases, and 10 bases had no gene match. The CDR3 runs 15 residues. The CDR3 here is CASIEGGTGSEKLFF. CDR3 DNA sequence: TGTGCCAGCATCGAGGGGGGGACAGGGTCTGAAAAACTGTTTTTT.

The chain uses TRBV19 and TRBJ1-4; the match to TRBD1 covers 7 bases. The CDR3 has 14 amino acids. Germline assignment: CDR1 LNHDA and CDR2 SQIVND (reference sequence). V lost 6 bases to trimming and J lost 6 bases; unmatched junction nucleotides: 7. The CDR3 loop reads CASSLTGTYEKLFF. CDR3 nucleotide sequence: TGTGCCAGTAGCCTGACAGGGACCTATGAAAAACTGTTTTTT.

The CDR3 sequence is CASRRPSGANVLTF. In DNA form, the CDR3 reads TGTGCCAGCAGGAGGCCCTCTGGGGCCAACGTCCTGACTTTC. V and J are TRBV28 and TRBJ2-6, with D unresolved. The V gene lost 6 bases and the J gene lost 0 bases, with 6 bases spanning the gap. Germline V lookup: CDR1 MDHEN, CDR2 SYDVKM. There are 14 residues in the CDR3.

This clone is a singleton in its sample. The chain carries TRBV7-9 and TRBJ2-2; no clear D gene. Looked up from germline, CDR1 is SEHNR and CDR2 is FQNEAQ (reference sequence). The CDR3 contains 12 residues. V lost 4 bases to trimming and J lost 4 bases, with 4 bases between them. The CDR3 nucleotides read TGTGCCAGCAGCTATAGCACCGGGGAGCTGTTTTTT. Its translation: CASSYSTGELFF.

The CDR3: CASSGGLGTEAFF. CDR3 DNA sequence: TGTGCCAGCAGCGGCGGCCTTGGCACTGAAGCTTTCTTT. The chain uses TRBV9 and TRBJ1-1; D is unresolved. The germline CDR1 and CDR2 sequences are SGDLS and YYNGEE. V lost 3 bases and J lost 4, with 10 bases in between. This CDR3 contains 13 residues. The whole variable domain, filled in from reference TRBV9 and TRBJ1-1, reads DSGVTQTPKHLITATGQRVTLRCSPRSGDLSVYWYQQSLDQGLQFLIQYYNGEERAKGNILERFSAQQFPDLHSELNLSSLELGDSALYFCASSGGLGTEAFFGQGTRLTVV.

The V and J genes are TRBV5-6 and TRBJ2-1; TRBD2 agrees at 10 bases. With 2 bases clipped from V and 3 bases from J, the junction kept 5 bases outside the gene matches. CDR1 is SGHDT and CDR2 is YYEEEE in the germline V gene. This CDR3 has 16 amino acids. Here the CDR3 reads CASSFTSGIIYNEQFF. Here the CDR3 DNA reads TGTGCCAGCAGCTTTACTAGCGGGATCATCTACAATGAGCAGTTCTTC.

The rearrangement uses TRBV27 and TRBJ2-5; TRBD2 matches at 15 bases. J lost 5 bases, V lost 6 bases, and 4 bases had no gene match. The CDR3 has 15 residues. Per germline, CDR1 MNHEY and CDR2 SMNVEV (reference sequence). The CDR3 reads CASSLGTSGRETQYF. DNA of the CDR3: TGTGCCAGCAGCCTAGGGACTAGCGGGAGGGAGACCCAGTACTTC.

The CDR3 reads CASSLTGVQQPQHF. Here the CDR3 DNA reads TGCGCCAGCAGCCTTACAGGGGTGCAGCAGCCCCAGCATTTT. The chain has TRBV4-1 and TRBJ1-5; 7 nucleotides match TRBD1. Germline V gives CDR1 MGHRA, CDR2 YSYEKL. Trimming at V came to 4 bases and at J to 7 bases, leaving 7 bases not matched to a gene. This CDR3 is 14 amino acids long.